Described below is a single T cell receptor beta chain sequence and its context. This clonotype was recorded at least ten times. Its binding antigen is unknown. One base away there is no much larger clone; base qualities are not given. The sample is drawn from a study of Graves' ophthalmopathy and Graves' hyperthyroidism (dated by TCRdb to 2016 to 2019). Some background on the complete study: Peripheral blood was collected before any treatment was given, at the time of initial diagnosis. The study used TCR beta repertoire signatures to distinguish Graves' ophthalmopathy from Graves' hyperthyroidism and to predict progression to ophthalmopathy. In several hyperthyroidism patients, the T-cell repertoire of thyroid tissue was compared with the T-cell repertoire of blood. After sampling, hyperthyroidism patients received methimazole starting at 30 mg daily, and ophthalmopathy patients received high-dose intravenous methylprednisolone. A discovery set of more than 90 patients (approximately 45 ophthalmopathy, about 55 stable hyperthyroidism) was enrolled to explore V-J signatures distinguishing ophthalmopathy from hyperthyroidism. An independent validation cohort comprised 18 to 20 hyperthyroidism patients and 15 to 17 patients who later progressed from hyperthyroidism to ophthalmopathy. The approximately 98 discovery patients were randomly divided into training and test sets at a 7:3 ratio. In total, 120 to 150 blood samples were TCR-sequenced: under 45 ophthalmopathy, under 85 hyperthyroidism and some 17 hyperthyroidism-to-ophthalmopathy patients. On the study overall, not on this receptor specifically: The 13-signature model separated ophthalmopathy from stable hyperthyroidism with 85% to 90% sensitivity and roughly 84% specificity in cross-validation, and 80%/75% in the test set. No statistical method was used to set the sample size in advance, and the investigators knew which group each participant was assigned to. Most expanded thyroid clonotypes with a frequency above 0.001 also appeared in blood, which suggests that blood repertoires may reflect the immune response in the thyroid. In validation, the model predicted ophthalmopathy progression with more than 70% sensitivity and about 77% specificity; 12 predicted patients were CT-confirmed with GO in a median of approximately six months.

For repertoire sequencing, the TCR beta CDR3 regions were amplified from RNA transcripts. The first round of RT-PCR was done with HTBI primers and the Qiagen OneStep RT-PCR kit, and was followed by a second round of multiplex PCR, then size selection and purification. Libraries were sequenced paired-end with 100 bp reads on an Illumina HiSeq2000. Per the source publication's procedure: SOAPnuke was used to process the reads, removing any read that contained adapters or uncalled bases, had a mean Phred below 15, or lacked an exact match to the constant primer or identifier. COPE v1.2.5 was used to merge high-quality paired reads. Each unique nucleotide sequence was treated as a clonotype, and MiTCR v1.1 was used to align the clonotypes to the IMGT TRB V, D and J references. The analysis was limited to V-J combinations with a frequency above 0.0001, which together covered 99.2% of the repertoires. A TCR clonal expansion and chaos score per V-J combination was defined as the ratio of F50 clonal expansion to chaos observed in the TCRdist matrix. Welch's t-statistics and random forest were used to reduce the features to 10 to 15 V-J combinations, which were then used as input to a naive Bayes classifier. The Morisita-Horn index was used to measure how similar the thyroid and blood repertoires were. The public reads were reprocessed in TCRdb via fastp at Q25 and MiXCR, keeping in-frame beta chains. Here each entry gathers all rows of one CDR3 protein and keeps the most common genes and DNA. Clone size and V and J calls follow TCRdb, not the original study. The sample table lists under 250,000 distinct CDR3 sequences, over 25% of them with a count of one. About 8.2% of the sample lies in the top ten.

Ophthalmopathy patients were characterized by moderately to severely active disease, a Clinical Activity Score of at least 3, a NOSPECS grade of at least 4, and a disease duration under 3 months. Patients with other autoimmune diseases, uncontrolled infections, pregnancy or lactation were excluded. Clinical symptoms, serum thyroxine, TRAb, thyroid ultrasound and orbital computed tomography were used for diagnosis. Using Ficoll-Paque density gradient centrifugation, PBMCs were isolated from 9.5 to 10 ml of fresh peripheral blood. Total RNA was extracted with Trizol reagent and quality-checked on an Agilent 2100 Bioanalyzer. From the cysteine up to the phenylalanine, the CDR3 has a length of 13 residues. The sequence is cut down to CDR3 DNA, 39 bases in frame from base 1. The germline V gene (reference sequence) gives CDR1 as LGHDT and CDR2 as YNNKEL. The trim is 4 bases for V and 6 bases for J, with a gap of 13 bases between the germline ends.

The TCR comes from a man aged 45-65 years with Graves' ophthalmopathy. Donor details come from another sample of the same person, matched by shared clones. The sample comprised peripheral blood. Recombination connected TRBV3-1 to TRBJ2-7; perhaps TRBD2 is the D gene, with 6 bases matching. Read as DNA, the sequence is TGTGCCAGCAGCCCCGAGGGGAGGAGCGAGCAGTACTTC. This sequence encodes CASSPEGRSEQYF.